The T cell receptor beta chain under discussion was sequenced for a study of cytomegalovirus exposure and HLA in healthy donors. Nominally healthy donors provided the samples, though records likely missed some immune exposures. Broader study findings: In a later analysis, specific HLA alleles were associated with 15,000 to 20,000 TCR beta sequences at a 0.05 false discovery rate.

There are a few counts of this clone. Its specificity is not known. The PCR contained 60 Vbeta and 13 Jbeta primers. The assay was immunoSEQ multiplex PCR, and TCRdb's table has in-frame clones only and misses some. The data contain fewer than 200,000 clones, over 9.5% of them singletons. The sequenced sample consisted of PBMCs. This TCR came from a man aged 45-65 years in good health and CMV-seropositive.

The CDR3 DNA is TGTGCCAGCAGCTTAGACTCCGGTTCCTACGAGCAGTACTTC. This codes for CASSLDSGSYEQYF. The genes are TRBV7-2 and TRBJ2-7; no reliable D call. The CDR3 consists of 14 residues. Trimming removed 1 base at V and 1 base at J, with 8 bases between. The germline V gene has CDR1 SGHTA and CDR2 FQGNSA.